Listed here are 22 T cell receptor beta chains from one sample, sequenced in a study of Graves' ophthalmopathy and Graves' hyperthyroidism (dated by TCRdb to the late 2010s). The data were produced on an Illumina HiSeq 2000. TCR beta CDR3 regions were amplified from RNA transcripts for repertoire sequencing. A first-round RT-PCR used HTBI primers with the Qiagen OneStep RT-PCR kit, followed by a second-round multiplex PCR, size selection and purification. Starting from the raw public reads, TCRdb applied fastp trimming at Q25, assembled clones with MiXCR and retained in-frame beta chains. Every entry covers one CDR3 protein and lists the most common genes and DNA from its rows. Present in this sample are under 350,000 distinct CDR3 sequences, roughly 15% of which were seen just once. The ten top clones hold around 12% of the sample. The sample taken for sequencing was peripheral blood. All receptors come from an adult man with Graves' ophthalmopathy.

This clonotype was seen ten or more times. V usage is TRBV4-3 and J usage is TRBJ2-5; possibly TRBD1 for D (5 bases). This CDR3 has 15 amino acids. The V end lost 0 bases, the J end lost 5 bases, and 13 bases lay between the germline ends. CDR1 is LGHNA and CDR2 is YSLEER in the germline V gene. In DNA form, the CDR3 reads TGCGCCAGCAGCCAAGATCCCAGGGATTGGGAGACCCAGTACTTC. Protein sequence: CASSQDPRDWETQYF.

This clonotype occurred many times. This sequence joins TRBV7-2 and TRBJ2-5, with a weak D call TRBD1 (6 bases). Trimming took off 5 bases at V and 0 bases at J, with 7 bases between the two ends. The length of the CDR3 is 13 residues. Germline assignment: CDR1 SGHTA and CDR2 FQGNSA. The CDR3 nucleotides read TGTGCCAGCAGCGGGGGCGACCAAGAGACCCAGTACTTC. Its translation is CASSGGDQETQYF.

This clonotype was seen a handful of times. The CDR3 is CASSPVWRSGANVLTF. The DNA of the CDR3 is TGTGCCAGCAGCCCCGTGTGGAGGTCTGGGGCCAACGTCCTGACTTTC. This chain joins TRBV3-1 and TRBJ2-6, with D possibly being TRBD2 (5 bases). The CDR3 runs to 16 residues. CDR1 and CDR2 (germline): LGHDT, YNNKEL (reference sequence). V lost 4 bases, J lost 1 base, and 11 bases lay in between. Looking up the rest from reference TRBV3-1 and TRBJ2-6 gives the full variable domain: DTAVSQTPKYLVTQMGNDKSIKCEQNLGHDTMYWYKQDSKKFLKIMFSYNNKELIINETVPNRFSPKSPDKAHLNLHINSLELGDSAVYFCASSPVWRSGANVLTFGAGSRLTVL.

This clonotype has just a few counts. The chain uses TRBV11-2 and TRBJ2-1; TRBD2 matches at 9 bases. Trimming cost V 2 bases and J 5 bases; bases outside gene matches: 7. The germline V gene has CDR1 SGHAT and CDR2 FQNNGV. The CDR3 loop spans 16 amino acids. As DNA, the CDR3 is TGTGCCAGCAGCTTAAACCGGGCGGGAGGGAACAATGAGCAGTTCTTC. Translated, it gives CASSLNRAGGNNEQFF.

This clonotype occurred many times. The chain has TRBV6-5 and TRBJ1-1, with D possibly matching TRBD1 (5 bases). V was cut by 2 bases and J by 6 bases, with 13 bases left in between. CDR3 length: 14 amino acids. Germline-derived CDR1 and CDR2 are MNHEY and SVGAGI. The CDR3 here is CASSYPQGVSEAFF. The CDR3, as DNA: TGTGCCAGCAGTTACCCGCAAGGGGTATCTGAAGCTTTCTTT.

This clonotype appeared many times. The chain uses TRBV30 and TRBJ2-7; weak D call: TRBD2 (7 bases). The CDR3 loop spans 13 amino acids. V lost 4 bases, J lost 0 bases, and 10 bases lay in between. Germline lookup yields CDR1 GTSNPN and CDR2 SVGIG (reference sequence). The DNA for the CDR3 is TGTGCCTGGAATCGGGGGGCCTCCTACGAGCAGTACTTC. This translates into CAWNRGASYEQYF.

This chain uses TRBV5-1 with TRBJ2-7, with a possible D match to TRBD1 (5 bases). CDR1 is SGHRS, CDR2 YFSETQ, per germline. V gave up 4 bases and J gave up 5 bases, with 19 bases separating them. This CDR3 spans 15 amino acids. CDR3 in amino acids: CASSPALIPGNEQYF. The CDR3 DNA is TGCGCCAGCAGCCCCGCGCTTATCCCAGGGAACGAGCAGTACTTC.

Points on this clonotype: A much bigger clone sits one base away, suggesting this may be a read error. The J gene is TRBJ1-1, the V gene TRBV29-1, with D unresolved. The CDR3 is 14 residues long. Between the trimmed V and J ends, which lost 3 bases and 6 bases, there was a span of 17 bases. CDR1 and CDR2 from the germline V gene are SQVTM and ANQGSEA. CDR3 residues: CSVDFGEKRPEAFF. The CDR3, as DNA: TGCAGCGTTGATTTTGGGGAGAAGAGGCCTGAAGCTTTCTTT.

This clonotype appeared a few times. This sequence joins TRBV19 and TRBJ2-5; D uncertain. The V end was cut by 5 bases, the J end by 4 bases, with 20 bases between. The CDR3 contains 16 residues. Germline V CDR1 and CDR2: LNHDA, SQIVND (reference sequence). The CDR3 sequence is CASSLRLSLGGETQYF. The CDR3 DNA reads as TGTGCCAGTAGTCTACGCCTTTCTCTGGGTGGAGAGACCCAGTACTTC.

This clonotype appeared many times. The gene calls are TRBV7-8 and TRBJ1-5; D is ambiguous. Germline assignment: CDR1 SGHVS and CDR2 FQNEAQ. Trimming stripped 1 base from V and 0 bases from J, with 13 bases between. The CDR3 is 17 residues long. CDR3 sequence (DNA): TGTGCCAGCAGCTTAGGGCTCTGGGTTAATAGCAATCAGCCCCAGCATTTT. It translates to CASSLGLWVNSNQPQHF.

The sample holds many counts of this clonotype. The V and J genes are TRBV4-2 and TRBJ2-7, with 10 bases fitting TRBD2. The V gene's germline CDR1 is LGHNA and CDR2 YNFKEQ. The CDR3 totals 16 residues. The J segment lost 7 bases and the V segment lost 0 bases, leaving 9 bases of the junction unmatched. The CDR3 bases are TGTGCCAGCAGCCAAGATCAGGGACTAGCGTCAGGGGAGCAGTACTTC. This gives the protein CASSQDQGLASGEQYF.

The table lists this clonotype with many counts. Given a much more abundant clone one base away, this may be a read error. The chain links TRBV20-1 to TRBJ1-5; D unresolved. CDR1 and CDR2 (germline): DFQATT, SNEGSKA (reference sequence). Trimming took off 3 bases at V and 0 bases at J, with 6 bases between the two ends. The CDR3 length is 13 residues. In nucleotides, the CDR3 is TGCAGTGCTAGCCAGGATAGCAATCAGCCCCAGCATTTT. Translated, it gives CSASQDSNQPQHF.

There are many counts of this clonotype. J is TRBJ1-5 and V is TRBV12-3 or TRBV12-4; D is ambiguous. The V end was cut by 6 bases, the J end by 7 bases, with 16 bases between. This CDR3 contains 14 residues. CDR3 bases: TGTGCCAGCAGCCTTACCCGAGGAGGCCAGCCCCAGCATTTT. It specifies CASSLTRGGQPQHF.

The table lists this clonotype with many counts. This chain connects TRBV15 to TRBJ1-1, with TRBD1 as a possible D gene (6 bases). Trimming shortened V by 4 bases and J by 0 bases, and 9 bases separated the two germline ends. The germline V gene has CDR1 LNHNV and CDR2 YYDKDF (reference sequence). This CDR3 is built from 14 residues. The DNA of the CDR3 is TGTGCCACCAGCAAAGGGACACTGAACACTGAAGCTTTCTTT. Translated, it gives CATSKGTLNTEAFF. The complete variable domain, with remaining parts taken from reference TRBV15 and TRBJ1-1, reads DAMVIQNPRYQVTQFGKPVTLSCSQTLNHNVMYWYQQKSSQAPKLLFHYYDKDFNNEADTPDNFQSRRPNTSFCFLDIRSPGLGDTAMYLCATSKGTLNTEAFFGQGTRLTVV.

This clonotype was counted many times. The chain combines TRBV7-2 with TRBJ2-1; 8 bases are shared with TRBD2. V trimming: 0 bases; J trimming: 2 bases; junction bases outside the gene matches: 9. This CDR3 comprises 18 residues. Germline V CDR1 and CDR2: SGHTA, FQGNSA. This CDR3 is CASSLATGKRGTYNEQFF. In DNA, the CDR3 is TGTGCCAGCAGCTTAGCGACGGGAAAGCGGGGGACCTACAATGAGCAGTTCTTC.

This clonotype has more than one count but fewer than ten. This sequence joins TRBV18 and TRBJ1-5; TRBD1 aligns across 8 bases. The CDR3 extends over 14 amino acids. CDR1 and CDR2 (germline): KGHSH, LQKENI. Unmatched junction bases numbered 2, after V lost 4 bases and J lost 3 bases. DNA for the CDR3: TGTGCCAGCTCACGACAGGGGATCAATCAGCCCCAGCATTTT. Protein: CASSRQGINQPQHF. Filled out from reference TRBV18 and TRBJ1-5, the complete variable domain reads NAGVMQNPRHLVRRRGQEARLRCSPMKGHSHVYWYRQLPEEGLKFMVYLQKENIIDESGMPKERFSAEFPKEGPSILRIQQVVRGDSAAYFCASSRQGINQPQHFGDGTRLSIL.

This clonotype was recorded many times. The genes are TRBV27 and TRBJ1-2, with D possibly TRBD1 on 5 matching bases. V gave up 11 bases and J gave up 6 bases, with 25 bases separating them. The CDR3 runs to 15 residues. Per the germline V gene, CDR1 is MNHEY and CDR2 is SMNVEV (reference sequence). The CDR3 reads CARLMEGNPAHGYTF. CDR3 in DNA: TGTGCCCGTCTAATGGAGGGGAACCCTGCACATGGCTACACCTTC.

This clonotype was seen repeatedly, ten times or more. The chain is built from TRBV10-1 and TRBJ2-7; D possibly corresponds to TRBD2 (6 bases). Germline V gene data show CDR1 as WNHNN and CDR2 as SYGVQD (reference sequence). The V end was cut by 9 bases, the J end by 7 bases, with 22 bases between. The CDR3 is 14 amino acids. The CDR3 DNA follows: TGCGCCAGGTGCCTGGGGGGATGCCTACGGGAGCAGTACTTC. Translation: CARCLGGCLREQYF.

This clonotype was detected only a few times. A read error may account for a junction end that differs from germline. This chain uses TRBV18 with TRBJ1-1; D is undetermined. The CDR3 runs to 16 residues. Germline V gives CDR1 KGHSH, CDR2 LQKENI. CDR3 coding DNA: TGTGCCAGCTCACCCCCCGAGTGGGGTCTGAACGCTGAAGCTTTCTTT. Translating it yields CASSPPEWGLNAEAFF.

This clonotype was counted at least ten times. The rearrangement uses TRBV6-1 and TRBJ2-5; no clear D gene. The CDR3 is 16 residues long. CDR1 and CDR2 (germline): MNHNS, SASEGT. V was cut by 2 bases and J by 1 base, with 14 bases left in between. The CDR3 reads CASSEFNPLRQETQYF. DNA of the CDR3: TGTGCCAGCAGTGAATTTAACCCGTTACGCCAAGAGACCCAGTACTTC.

This clonotype was seen ten or more times. V is TRBV10-3 and J is TRBJ2-2; D tentatively fits TRBD1 or TRBD2 (5 bases each). Germline V gene sequence: CDR1 ENHRY, CDR2 SYGVKD. The ends were cut back, 0 bases at V and 4 bases at J, with 12 bases in the middle. The CDR3 loop spans 16 amino acids. CDR3 sequence (DNA): TGTGCCATCAGTGAGTCGGGGCCGAGCGGCACCGGGGAGCTGTTTTTT. Protein: CAISESGPSGTGELFF.

About this clonotype itself: Possible read error: a much larger clone is one base away. V gene TRBV4-3 combines with J gene TRBJ2-5, with D tentatively TRBD1 or TRBD2 (5 bases each). The DNA end is more similar to TRBJ2-7, so the J call may be wrong. The CDR3 covers 15 residues. Germline values: CDR1 LGHNA, CDR2 YSLEER. CDR3: CASSQDLAGTDEQYF. The CDR3 DNA sequence: TGCGCCAGCAGCCAAGATCTGGCAGGGACGGACGAGCAGTACTTC.